Shown below are 23 T cell receptor beta chains from a single sample sequenced in a study of blood T cell repertoires in COVID-19. The protocol was immunoSEQ multiplex PCR, while the TCRdb copy is restricted to in-frame clones and leaves out a portion. The sample consists of fewer than 300,000 clones, around 82% of them appearing once. The sample taken for sequencing was peripheral blood. These receptors all come from a human donor with COVID-19, enrolled during active disease. The donor label of this sample is uncertain.

The rearrangement links TRBV19 to TRBJ1-4; 10 bases are a match to TRBD1. The germline V gene has CDR1 LNHDA and CDR2 SQIVND (reference sequence). V lost 6 bases and J lost 3; bases outside the gene matches: 7. The length of the CDR3 is 16 residues. In DNA form, the CDR3 reads TGTGCCAGTAGCACGACAGGGGGCTCGGCTAATGAAAAACTGTTTTTT. It translates to CASSTTGGSANEKLFF. Combining the CDR3 with reference TRBV19 and TRBJ1-4 gives the whole variable domain DGGITQSPKYLFRKEGQNVTLSCEQNLNHDAMYWYRQDPGQGLRLIYYSQIVNDFQKGDIAEGYSVSREKKESFPLTVTSAQKNPTAFYLCASSTTGGSANEKLFFGSGTQLSVL.

This clone was observed once. The V gene is TRBV20-1, the J gene TRBJ1-2; D is uncertain. Germline V gene sequence: CDR1 DFQATT, CDR2 SNEGSKA (reference sequence). The CDR3 extends over 11 amino acids. Trimming took 3 bases from V and 7 from J, leaving 9 bases between them. Written as DNA, the CDR3 is TGCAGTGCTAGTGCCCTAAGTGGCTACACCTTC. Amino acid sequence: CSASALSGYTF.

The chain uses TRBV2 and TRBJ2-2; TRBD2 matches at 7 bases. This CDR3 is 13 amino acids long. From germline, CDR1 is SNHLY and CDR2 FYNNEI. J lost 8 bases, V lost 9 bases, and 9 bases had no gene match. CDR3 sequence reads: CASSRENGGELFF. In DNA, the CDR3 is TGTGCCAGTTCGCGGGAGAATGGGGGGGAGCTGTTTTTT.

The chain recombines TRBV10-3 with TRBJ1-3; D perhaps matches TRBD1 (5 bases). Trimming left V 3 bases short and J 0 bases short, with 12 bases between. CDR3 length: 16 residues. Germline lookup yields CDR1 ENHRY and CDR2 SYGVKD. CDR3 bases: TGTGCCATCAGTGATACGACAGTCTCCTCTGGAAACACCATATATTTT. It is translated as CAISDTTVSSGNTIYF.

In nucleotides, the CDR3 is TGTGCCAGCAGTTCAGGGGGCGAAATAGGTGGCTACACCTTC. It specifies CASSSGGEIGGYTF. The rearrangement joins TRBV28 to TRBJ1-2; TRBD1 matches at 8 bases. The CDR3 is 14 amino acids. V gave up 4 bases and J gave up 7 bases; unmatched junction bases: 8. CDR1 and CDR2 (germline): MDHEN, SYDVKM.

This chain joins TRBV27 and TRBJ1-6; 8 bases match TRBD1. The length of the CDR3 is 15 residues. The germline V gene encodes CDR1 MNHEY and CDR2 SMNVEV (reference sequence). The J segment lost 10 bases and the V segment lost 0 bases, leaving 5 bases of the junction unmatched. CDR3 in amino acids: CASSLSTGVRSPLHF. The CDR3 nucleotides are TGTGCCAGCAGTTTATCGACAGGGGTCAGATCACCCCTCCACTTT.

This clone was recorded once. This chain uses TRBV3-1 (or the pseudogene TRBV3-2) with TRBJ2-2; TRBD1 matches 7 bases. Germline CDR1 reads LGHDT; CDR2 reads YNNKEL (reference sequence). The CDR3 is 14 residues long. Trimming took 6 bases from V and 5 from J; bases not matched to a gene: 6. The CDR3 nucleotides read TGTGCCAGCAGTAACAGGGGTCGGACCGGGGAGCTGTTTTTT. Translating it yields CASSNRGRTGELFF.

This clone showed up just once. The chain carries TRBV19 and TRBJ1-2; D is uncertain. Germline values: CDR1 LNHDA, CDR2 SQIVND (reference sequence). The V and J ends lost 4 bases and 2 bases respectively, with 14 bases between them. The CDR3 consists of 15 residues. This CDR3 reads CASSSGQTQNYGYTF. The CDR3 region has the DNA TGTGCCAGTAGTAGCGGGCAGACCCAGAACTATGGCTACACCTTC.

The chain has TRBV2 and TRBJ2-1; 10 nucleotides align to TRBD2. This CDR3 has 15 residues. V dropped 8 bases and J dropped 7; count of bases not matched to a gene: 11. Germline V CDR1 and CDR2: SNHLY, FYNNEI. The DNA for the CDR3 is TGTGCCAGCCGGTATGGGGGAGCGGGGGGGAATGAGCAGTTCTTC. Translating gives CASRYGGAGGNEQFF.

CDR3 coding DNA: TGTGCCAGCAGACGCATGTCTAATCAAGAGCAGTACTTC. This encodes CASRRMSNQEQYF. V and J are TRBV12-3 or TRBV12-4 and TRBJ2-7; D uncertain. Trimming shortened V by 6 bases and J by 7 bases, and 16 bases separated the two germline ends. The CDR3 runs to 13 residues.

The chain links TRBV30 to TRBJ1-1; perhaps TRBD1 as D (5 bases). From germline, CDR1 is GTSNPN and CDR2 SVGIG (reference sequence). This CDR3 is 13 amino acids long. With 4 bases removed from V and 5 bases from J, the gap between germline ends came to 14 bases. The CDR3 DNA is TGTGCCTGGACCTCCCGGGGGGAGACTGAAGCTTTCTTT. Its translation: CAWTSRGETEAFF.

This clone was seen more than once but under ten times. The chain couples TRBV5-1 to TRBJ1-6; unclear D gene. The germline V gene encodes CDR1 SGHRS and CDR2 YFSETQ. With 4 bases removed from V and 0 bases from J, the gap between germline ends came to 5 bases. The CDR3 length is 14 residues. The CDR3 DNA sequence: TGCGCCAGCAGCACGAGCTCCTATAATTCACCCCTCCACTTT. Residues: CASSTSSYNSPLHF.

This clone was counted a single time. The chain employs TRBV28 and TRBJ2-5; D may be TRBD2 (6 bases). CDR1 and CDR2 (germline): MDHEN, SYDVKM. V was trimmed by 4 bases and J by 6 bases, leaving 15 bases between them. This CDR3 spans 14 amino acids. The CDR3 reads CASSSPGGRKTQYF. In DNA form, the CDR3 reads TGTGCCAGCAGTTCCCCCGGGGGAAGGAAGACCCAGTACTTC.

This rearrangement joins TRBV6-5 to TRBJ2-7; TRBD2 is a possible D gene (5 bases). The CDR3 totals 13 residues. Trimming took 2 bases from V and 2 from J, leaving 7 bases between them. Germline V gene lookup returns CDR1 MNHEY and CDR2 SVGAGI. CDR3 sequence reads: CASSYREPYEQYF. The CDR3 region has the DNA TGTGCCAGCAGTTACCGGGAACCCTACGAGCAGTACTTC.

V is TRBV7-9 and J is TRBJ2-5; 9 bases fit TRBD1. CDR3 size: 15 residues. CDR1 and CDR2 from the germline V gene are SEHNR and FQNEAQ (reference sequence). Trimming cost V 5 bases and J 2 bases; bases outside gene matches: 6. CDR3: CASSLGTGPQETQYF. The CDR3 coding sequence is TGTGCCAGCAGCCTGGGGACAGGGCCTCAAGAGACCCAGTACTTC.

J is TRBJ2-3 and V is TRBV25-1, with 7 bases lining up with TRBD1. V lost 6 bases and J lost 0; bases outside the gene matches: 3. The CDR3 extends over 14 amino acids. Germline V gene lookup returns CDR1 MGHDK and CDR2 SYGVNS. CDR3 protein: CASRGQLSTDTQYF. The CDR3 DNA is TGTGCCAGCAGGGGACAGCTGAGCACAGATACGCAGTATTTT. Full variable domain (rest looked up from reference TRBV25-1 and TRBJ2-3): EADIYQTPRYLVIGTGKKITLECSQTMGHDKMYWYQQDPGMELHLIHYSYGVNSTEKGDLSSESTVSRIRTEHFPLTLESARPSHTSQYLCASRGQLSTDTQYFGPGTRLTVL.

The chain recombines TRBV7-2 with TRBJ1-2, with 8 bases lining up with TRBD1. The junction had 10 bases not matched to a gene; V was cut back by 8 bases and J by 5 bases. Germline lookup yields CDR1 SGHTA and CDR2 FQGNSA. The CDR3 runs 14 residues. Here the CDR3 DNA reads TGTGCCAGCCCCACAGGGGGGACGGCTTATGGCTACACCTTC. Encoded protein: CASPTGGTAYGYTF.

J is TRBJ2-3 and V is TRBV29-1; D is uncertain. CDR3 length equals 12 residues. V lost 8 bases to trimming and J lost 4 bases, with 13 bases between them. Looked up from germline, CDR1 is SQVTM and CDR2 is ANQGSEA. DNA of the CDR3: TGCAGCTTTACTGTCGTGTCAGATACGCAGTATTTT. Protein: CSFTVVSDTQYF.

The rearrangement joins TRBV3-1 (or the pseudogene TRBV3-2) to TRBJ2-3, with 9 bases identical to TRBD1. With 6 bases clipped from V and 6 bases from J, the junction kept 7 bases outside the gene matches. Germline values: CDR1 LGHDT, CDR2 YNNKEL (reference sequence). The CDR3 covers 14 residues. The CDR3 sequence: CASRDRGNRDTQYF. DNA of the CDR3: TGTGCCAGCAGGGACAGGGGTAATCGCGATACGCAGTATTTT.

This chain uses TRBV7-3 with TRBJ2-1; no clear D gene. The V and J ends lost 1 base and 5 bases respectively, with 3 bases between them. CDR3 length: 12 residues. Germline CDR1 is SGHTA and CDR2 is FQGTGA. In nucleotides, the CDR3 is TGTGCCAGCAGCTTAATAAACAATGAGCAGTTCTTC. Its translation: CASSLINNEQFF.

The chain has TRBV6-1 and TRBJ1-4; 8 bases are a match to TRBD1. Trimming cost V 6 bases and J 4 bases; bases outside gene matches: 7. The CDR3 is 15 residues long. Germline V gives CDR1 MNHNS, CDR2 SASEGT. The CDR3, as DNA: TGTGCCAGCAGACTCTTACAGGGGGATAATGAAAAACTGTTTTTT. This gives the protein CASRLLQGDNEKLFF.

The chain joins TRBV6-5 to TRBJ2-7; TRBD2 aligns across 8 bases. Looked up from germline, CDR1 is MNHEY and CDR2 is SVGAGI. This CDR3 is built from 14 residues. Unmatched junction bases numbered 8, after V lost 6 bases and J lost 4 bases. CDR3 bases: TGTGCCAGCAGCCTAGAAGCGGGAGCTTACGAGCAGTACTTC. Translation gives CASSLEAGAYEQYF.

Only one count was recorded for this clone. The V and J genes are TRBV25-1 and TRBJ1-1; 8 bases agree with TRBD1. V lost 4 bases, J lost 6 bases, and 4 bases stayed unmatched. This CDR3 contains 13 residues. CDR1 and CDR2 (germline): MGHDK, SYGVNS. The CDR3 loop reads CASSGQGTAEAFF. The CDR3 bases are TGTGCCAGCAGTGGACAGGGGACGGCTGAAGCTTTCTTT. Complete variable domain (other parts from reference TRBV25-1 and TRBJ1-1): EADIYQTPRYLVIGTGKKITLECSQTMGHDKMYWYQQDPGMELHLIHYSYGVNSTEKGDLSSESTVSRIRTEHFPLTLESARPSHTSQYLCASSGQGTAEAFFGQGTRLTVV.